Presented here are 4 T cell receptor beta chains from one specimen sequenced in a study of blood T cell repertoires in COVID-19 (dated by TCRdb to about 2020). Library generation was performed with the immunoSEQ multiplex PCR assay. In TCRdb, the immuneACCESS table is reduced to in-frame sequences with V and J assigned. These tables do not hold every clone; where another copy was compared, an unresolved V gene accounts for under half, and the others remain unexplained. Present in this sample are roughly 320,000 clones, 70% to 90% of which were seen just once. Together, the top ten hold just over 7% of the sample. The specimen sequenced was peripheral blood. Every receptor here comes from a human donor in a cohort sampled during active COVID-19.

This clone was picked up a small number of times. The chain carries TRBV27 and TRBJ1-6; D unclear. The germline CDR1 and CDR2 sequences are MNHEY and SMNVEV (reference sequence). CDR3 length: 14 amino acids. V gave up 0 bases and J gave up 10 bases, with 10 bases separating them. The chain's CDR3 is CASSLSIEASPLHF. The CDR3 DNA reads TGTGCCAGCAGTTTATCAATTGAGGCGTCACCCCTCCACTTT.

The V gene is TRBV29-1, the J gene TRBJ1-5; possible D gene TRBD1, 5 bases. Deletions cut 3 bases from V and 6 bases from J, with 9 bases between. The CDR3 length is 12 residues. Germline CDR1 and CDR2: SQVTM and ANQGSEA. CDR3 amino acids: CSVDRGGQPQHF. CDR3 in DNA: TGCAGCGTTGATAGGGGCGGTCAGCCCCAGCATTTT.

This sequence joins TRBV5-4 and TRBJ2-3; 8 bases are shared with TRBD2. The CDR3 extends over 16 amino acids. Germline-derived CDR1 and CDR2 are SGHNT and YYREEE (reference sequence). J gave up 1 base and V 4 bases, and 8 bases lay outside the gene matches. The CDR3 spells CASSSLAGIRTDTQYF. CDR3 coding DNA: TGTGCCAGCAGCAGTTTAGCGGGGATACGCACAGATACGCAGTATTTT.

The rearrangement joins TRBV6-5 to TRBJ2-1, with D possibly matching TRBD2 (5 bases). V lost 4 bases, J lost 9 bases, and 10 bases lay in between. This CDR3 is 12 amino acids long. CDR1 and CDR2 from the germline V gene are MNHEY and SVGAGI. CDR3 amino acids: CASSSMEVEQFF. DNA for the CDR3: TGTGCCAGCAGTTCCATGGAGGTTGAGCAGTTCTTC.